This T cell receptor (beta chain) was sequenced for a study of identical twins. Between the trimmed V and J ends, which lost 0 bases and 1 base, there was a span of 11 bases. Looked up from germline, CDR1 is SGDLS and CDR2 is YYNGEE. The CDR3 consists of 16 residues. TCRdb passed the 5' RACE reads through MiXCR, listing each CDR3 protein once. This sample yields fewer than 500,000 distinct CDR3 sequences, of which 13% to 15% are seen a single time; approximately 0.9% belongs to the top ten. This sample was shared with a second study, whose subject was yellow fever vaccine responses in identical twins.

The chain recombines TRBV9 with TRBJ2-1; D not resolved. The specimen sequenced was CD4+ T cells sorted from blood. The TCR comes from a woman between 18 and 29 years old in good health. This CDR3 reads CASSVGADPSYNEQFF. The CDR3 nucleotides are TGTGCCAGCAGCGTAGGTGCCGACCCTTCCTACAATGAGCAGTTCTTC.